The TCR beta chain under discussion was sequenced for a study of T cell changes during pregnancy in multiple sclerosis. The V gene's germline CDR1 is MNHNY and CDR2 SVGAGI (reference sequence). V was pared by 2 bases and J by 0 bases, with 4 bases of the junction left unmatched. The CDR3 runs 16 residues. Clones were read by immunoSEQ multiplex PCR, and TCRdb kept only the in-frame ones, dropping some. The data hold tens of thousands of clones, with 85% to 95% observed a single time. V gene TRBV6-6 combines with J gene TRBJ2-5, with 9 bases aligning to TRBD2. Sequenced material: peripheral blood, taken in the third trimester of pregnancy. This receptor was taken from a female donor in good health, enrolled as a control in a pregnancy study. The CDR3 DNA follows: TGTGCCAGCAGTTACGCCCAGCGGGAGGACCAAGAGACCCAGTACTTC. Its translation is CASSYAQREDQETQYF.